The rows below give T cell receptor beta chains drawn from one sample of a study of CXCR3-negative and CXCR3-positive naive CD8 T cells. TCRdb re-called the 5' RACE reads and catalogs CDR3 proteins one per entry, DNA excluded. The data include approximately 24,000 distinct CDR3 sequences; the top ten clones carry approximately 2.6%. Input material: naive CXCR3- CD8+ T cells from blood. These receptors all come from a human donor in good health. Some clones in this sample may be carry-over from other donors' samples. The CDR3 runs from the conserved cysteine through the conserved F or W. Fields, in order: V gene, clone size, J gene, CDR3 protein. Expanded clones get a size class; other rows say once, few or many, or leave the size out.

>TRBV7-2|NA|TRBJ2-3
CASSLVAAAGGPGGTDTQYF
>TRBV7-9|NA|TRBJ2-2
CASRHSVDTTGELFF
>TRBV7-9|NA|TRBJ2-4
CASSRPGGGAKNIQYF
>TRBV6-6|NA|TRBJ2-7
CASTEGASGGVSYEQYF
>TRBV6-2/TRBV6-3|NA|TRBJ1-5
CASVSGNQPQHF
>TRBV20-1|NA|TRBJ1-2
CSASDSTGTAYRYTF
>TRBV28|medium-sized|TRBJ2-2
CASMGSISTGELFF
>TRBV5-6|NA|TRBJ2-3
CASSLERWGEQTDTQYF
>TRBV29-1|NA|TRBJ2-3
CSAGDGGRGGSDTQYF
>TRBV7-2|medium-sized|TRBJ1-1
CATDSGQGTEAFF
>TRBV6-5|NA|TRBJ2-7
CASSTPNGTSGGSYLTKQYF
>TRBV4-3|NA|TRBJ2-2
CASSRNRGAGTGELFF
>TRBV4-1|NA|TRBJ1-2
CASSQDPGDPGANYGYTF
>TRBV7-9|NA|TRBJ1-4
CASSLSWATNEKLFF
>TRBV23-1|NA|TRBJ1-4
CASSPGTSTNEKLFF
>TRBV5-1|NA|TRBJ1-1
CASSILGPLAEAFF
>TRBV12-3/TRBV12-4|NA|TRBJ2-2
CAGNWGEGPPGELFF
>TRBV2|NA|TRBJ2-5
CASSEGPYQETLYF
>TRBV11-2|NA|TRBJ2-2
CASSLDGASGELFF
>TRBV15|NA|TRBJ1-2
CATSSPGEGYTF
>TRBV15|medium-sized|TRBJ2-7
CATSSEGGTPYEQYF
>TRBV6-6|NA|TRBJ2-1
CASSYTSGGDNEQFF
>TRBV6-2/TRBV6-3|NA|TRBJ1-5
CASSYLQGAYQPQHF
>TRBV15|NA|TRBJ1-4
CATSRGGKLFF
>TRBV29-1|NA|TRBJ2-1
CSVEEYSLPGLAGGASYNEQFF
>TRBV7-9|NA|TRBJ2-7
CASSSSGGPLYYEQYF
>TRBV19|NA|TRBJ2-7
CASSIASGYEQYF
>TRBV29-1|medium-sized|TRBJ1-2
CSVVPDTGANYGYTF
>TRBV29-1|NA|TRBJ2-1
CSVATGPYNEQFF
>TRBV4-3|NA|TRBJ1-1
CASSQDKGLNTEAFF
>TRBV5-4|NA|TRBJ2-1
CASAGDYNEQFF
>TRBV7-6|NA|TRBJ2-2
CASSFELTGELFF
>TRBV29-1|NA|TRBJ2-7
CSVELAGASSYEQYF
>TRBV7-2|NA|TRBJ2-7
CASSATGTAYEQYF
>TRBV5-1|NA|TRBJ1-6
CASSLLTGGADSPLHF
>TRBV4-2|NA|TRBJ2-1
CASSQDTSIEQFF
>TRBV7-2|NA|TRBJ2-1
CASSFDLGTAYNEQFF
>TRBV9|NA|TRBJ1-6
CASSVGQGGSPLHF
>TRBV5-1|NA|TRBJ1-2
CASSSQGARYGYTF
>TRBV28|NA|TRBJ2-7
CASSLVQTHEQYF
>TRBV5-6|NA|TRBJ2-2
CASTTGNGELFF
>TRBV20-1|NA|TRBJ2-1
CSAINDRSNNEQFF
>TRBV28|NA|TRBJ2-4
CASSPSHELAKNIQYF
>TRBV6-6|NA|TRBJ2-1
CASTNGFGGHPQREQFF
>TRBV27|NA|TRBJ2-4
CASSRNTVAKNIQYF
>TRBV7-8|NA|TRBJ2-7
CASSLDQRLGFEQYF
>TRBV18|NA|TRBJ2-1
CASSPSPAGGSYNEQFF
>TRBV6-5|NA|TRBJ1-2
CASLTASGTAGYTF
>TRBV30|NA|TRBJ1-2
CAWREGLKGYTF
>TRBV27|NA|TRBJ2-2
CASRLRGGGENTGELFF